The entry below gives a single T cell receptor (beta chain) sequence along with its context. Its antigen remains unknown. The data were obtained in a study of T cell responses to AZD1222 COVID-19 vaccine. Study-wide results and limits: Dominant CD4 TCR responses targeted spike regions 160-218 and 743-854. Nearly half of spike-specific TCRs reportedly target variant regions that are unmutated in the B.1.351 and B.1.1.7 variants. The study found Spike-specific TCR breadth and depth rose after two AZD1222 doses. AZD1222 recipients seropositive at baseline numbered only six.

J lost 8 bases, V lost 8 bases, and 4 bases had no gene match. Germline V gene data show CDR1 as SNHLY and CDR2 as FYNNEI. The CDR3 has 11 amino acids. Sequenced by immunoSEQ multiplex PCR; TCRdb stores in-frame clones only, minus some. The sample shows over 110,000 clones, about 90% of them seen only once. The TCR originated in an adult who received the AZD1222 COVID-19 vaccine. Material: peripheral blood, obtained 28 days after the second AZD1222 dose. The chain couples TRBV2 to TRBJ1-1, with 8 bases fitting TRBD1. In DNA form, the CDR3 reads TGTGCCAGCGAGACAGGGGAAGAAGCTTTCTTT. Protein: CASETGEEAFF.